The clone carrying this T cell receptor beta chain has a single count. Method: immunoSEQ multiplex PCR; TCRdb's copy keeps in-frame clones and lacks some. The table shows approximately 19,000 clones, with more than 70% occurring only once. This sample is part of a study of chemoradiotherapy in HPV16-positive cancers. This CDR3 region has 16 residues. Germline CDR1 is SEHNR and CDR2 is FQNEAQ (reference sequence). Trimming removed 0 bases at V and 6 bases at J, with 18 bases between. This receptor was identified in a human donor with HPV-associated anogenital cancer. The specimen comprised blood, sampled from a patient who underwent chemoradiotherapy. The V gene is TRBV7-9, the J gene TRBJ2-7; D is possibly TRBD2 (5 bases). As DNA, the CDR3 is TGTGCCAGCAGCTTAGCGCCCCGGAACCGGGGTAGCGAGCAGTACTTC. Translating it yields CASSLAPRNRGSEQYF.